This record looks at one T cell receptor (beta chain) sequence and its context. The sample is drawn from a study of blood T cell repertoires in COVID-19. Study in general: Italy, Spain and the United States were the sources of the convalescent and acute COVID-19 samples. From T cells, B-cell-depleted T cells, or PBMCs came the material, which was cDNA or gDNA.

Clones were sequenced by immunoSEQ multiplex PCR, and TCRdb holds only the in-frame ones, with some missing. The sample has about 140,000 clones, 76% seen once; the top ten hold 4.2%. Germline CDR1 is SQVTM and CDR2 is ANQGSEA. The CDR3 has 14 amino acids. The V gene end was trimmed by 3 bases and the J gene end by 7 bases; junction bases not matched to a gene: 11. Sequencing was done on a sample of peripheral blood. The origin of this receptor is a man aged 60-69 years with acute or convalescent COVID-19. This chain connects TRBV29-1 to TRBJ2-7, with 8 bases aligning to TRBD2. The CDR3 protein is CSVDPGGRAREQYF. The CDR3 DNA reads TGCAGCGTTGATCCGGGAGGGAGGGCTAGAGAGCAGTACTTC.